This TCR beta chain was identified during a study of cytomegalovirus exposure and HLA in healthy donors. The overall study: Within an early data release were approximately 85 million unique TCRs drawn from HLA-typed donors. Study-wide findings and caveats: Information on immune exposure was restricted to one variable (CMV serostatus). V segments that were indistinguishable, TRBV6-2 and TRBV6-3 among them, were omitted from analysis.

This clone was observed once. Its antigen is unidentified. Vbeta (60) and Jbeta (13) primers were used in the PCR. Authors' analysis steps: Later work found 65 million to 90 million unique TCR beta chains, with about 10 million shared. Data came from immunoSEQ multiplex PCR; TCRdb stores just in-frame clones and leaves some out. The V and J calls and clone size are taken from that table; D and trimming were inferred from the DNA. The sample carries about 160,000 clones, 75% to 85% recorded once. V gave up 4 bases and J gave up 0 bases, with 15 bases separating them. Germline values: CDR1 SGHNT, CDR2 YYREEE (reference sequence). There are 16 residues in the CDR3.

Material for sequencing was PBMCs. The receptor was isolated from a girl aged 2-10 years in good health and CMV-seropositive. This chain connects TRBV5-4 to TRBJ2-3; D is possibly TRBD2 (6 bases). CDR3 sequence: CASSGGLTTSTDTQYF. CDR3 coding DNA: TGTGCCAGCAGCGGTGGACTAACCACTAGCACAGATACGCAGTATTTT.